This is a list of T cell receptor beta chains from one sample in a study of radiotherapy plus CTLA-4 blockade in lung cancer. Libraries were prepared by immunoSEQ multiplex PCR; TCRdb keeps only in-frame clonotypes and omits some of them. The sample has some 110,000 clones; around 89% are singletons. Specimen: peripheral blood, collected from a patient treated with radiotherapy plus ipilimumab. Receptors were obtained from a human donor with non-small cell lung cancer that progressed on radiotherapy plus ipilimumab. Both conserved end residues are part of each CDR3. Each record gives: J gene, clone size, D gene, V gene, CDR3 protein, CDR3 DNA. The D gene is left open where the match is weak. Size values are once, few and many counts, or a class for expanded clones, and some rows have none.

>TRBJ2-2|NA|TRBD1|TRBV7-8
CASSLAQAQGATGELFF
TGTGCCAGCAGCTTAGCGCAGGCGCAGGGGGCCACCGGGGAGCTGTTTTTT
>TRBJ2-5|NA|NA|TRBV27
CASSSLPFQTGTKETQYF
TGTGCCAGCAGTTCCCTCCCGTTTCAGACAGGTACCAAAGAGACCCAGTACTTC
>TRBJ2-2|NA|TRBD2|TRBV9
CASSVGLAGGRTGELFF
TGTGCCAGCAGCGTGGGACTAGCGGGAGGTCGAACCGGGGAGCTGTTTTTT
>TRBJ2-2|NA|TRBD1|TRBV2
CASRGSRGINTGELFF
TGTGCCAGCAGGGGTTCCAGGGGGATTAACACCGGGGAGCTGTTTTTT
>TRBJ2-1|NA|NA|TRBV5-1
CASSLQWSMTSYNEQFF
TGCGCCAGCAGCTTGCAATGGTCCATGACCTCCTACAATGAGCAGTTCTTC
>TRBJ2-1|NA|TRBD1|TRBV16
CASSQWTGNEQFF
TGTGCCAGCAGCCAATGGACAGGCAATGAGCAGTTCTTC
>TRBJ2-5|NA|NA|TRBV7-9
CASSLAGSETQYF
TGTGCCAGCAGCTTAGCTGGGTCAGAGACCCAGTACTTC
>TRBJ2-7|NA|NA|TRBV27
CASSSSRGPYEQYF
TGTGCCAGCAGCTCTTCCCGGGGTCCCTACGAGCAGTACTTC
>TRBJ2-1|once|NA|TRBV11-3
CASSPHLAGANNEQFF
TGTGCCAGCAGCCCTCACTTGGCGGGGGCCAACAATGAGCAGTTCTTC
>TRBJ2-7|NA|NA|TRBV5-1
CASSGQPYEQYF
TGCGCCAGCAGCGGGCAGCCCTACGAGCAGTACTTC
>TRBJ2-3|NA|NA|TRBV7-9
CASSLWRSEDTQYF
TGTGCCAGCAGCCTGTGGCGGTCTGAAGATACGCAGTATTTT
>TRBJ1-1|once|NA|TRBV5-1
CASSLEGAGRLGFF
TGCGCCAGCAGCTTGGAAGGGGCGGGCCGCCTGGGTTTCTTT
>TRBJ1-5|NA|NA|TRBV18
CASSLQGGDNQPQHF
TGTGCCAGCTCACTGCAGGGAGGGGACAATCAGCCCCAGCATTTT
>TRBJ2-7|NA|NA|TRBV18
CASSPGPLASYEQYF
TGTGCCAGCTCACCGGGTCCTCTCGCCAGCTACGAGCAGTACTTC
>TRBJ1-1|NA|NA|TRBV2
CASSVGLQGTEAFF
TGTGCCAGCAGTGTCGGGCTCCAAGGCACTGAAGCTTTCTTT
>TRBJ1-4|NA|TRBD1|TRBV15
CATSRDTGGVTNEKLFF
TGTGCCACCAGCAGAGATACAGGGGGCGTCACTAATGAAAAACTGTTTTTT
>TRBJ1-6|NA|NA|TRBV4-1
CASSQNPGWDKNSPLHF
TGCGCCAGCAGCCAGAACCCAGGATGGGACAAAAATTCACCCCTCCACTTT